This passage covers 18 T cell receptor beta chains from one sample sequenced in a study of Graves' ophthalmopathy and Graves' hyperthyroidism. RNA transcripts served as template for amplifying TCR beta CDR3 sequences. Amplification began with first-round RT-PCR using HTBI primers, then second-round multiplex PCR was performed. TCRdb re-called the multiplex PCR reads through MiXCR, storing one row per CDR3 protein. The table includes hundreds of thousands of distinct CDR3 sequences, 22% detected once. The material sequenced was peripheral blood. All receptors come from a young woman with stable Graves' hyperthyroidism. Some clones in this sample may be carry-over from other donors' samples.

This clonotype occurred many times. The chain links TRBV12-3 or TRBV12-4 to TRBJ1-1, with D possibly matching TRBD1 (5 bases). This CDR3 is built from 11 residues. Trimming stripped 4 bases from V and 7 bases from J, with 7 bases between. CDR3 in amino acids: CASSSDSEAFF. In DNA, the CDR3 is TGTGCCAGCAGTTCCGACAGTGAAGCTTTCTTT.

In this sample, this clonotype turned up many times. This sequence joins TRBV7-2 and TRBJ2-5, with D uncertain. Germline CDR1 is SGHTA and CDR2 is FQGNSA. The V end was cut by 1 base, the J end by 4 bases, with 7 bases between. This CDR3 has 13 amino acids. CDR3 nucleotide sequence: TGTGCCAGCAGCTTAGAAAAAGCAGAGACCCAGTACTTC. This codes for CASSLEKAETQYF.

This clonotype has at least ten counts. V is TRBV30 and J is TRBJ1-1; D call uncertain. The germline V gene has CDR1 GTSNPN and CDR2 SVGIG (reference sequence). Trimming shortened V by 0 bases and J by 1 base, and 6 bases separated the two germline ends. This CDR3 spans 13 amino acids. The chain's CDR3 is CAWSVEANTEAFF. The CDR3 DNA reads as TGTGCCTGGAGTGTAGAAGCGAACACTGAAGCTTTCTTT. The complete variable domain, with remaining parts taken from reference TRBV30 and TRBJ1-1, reads SQTIHQWPATLVQPVGSPLSLECTVEGTSNPNLYWYRQAAGRGLQLLFYSVGIGQISSEVPQNLSASRPQDRQFILSSKKLLLSDSGFYLCAWSVEANTEAFFGQGTRLTVV.

Many counts were recorded for this clonotype. This chain joins TRBV19 and TRBJ2-2; D tentatively reads TRBD1 or TRBD2 (5 bases each). In germline, CDR1 is LNHDA, CDR2 SQIVND (reference sequence). Trimming cost V 6 bases and J 7 bases, with 15 bases left between them. The CDR3 is 14 residues long. The CDR3 protein is CASSPAGSSGELFF. CDR3 coding DNA: TGTGCCAGTAGCCCGGCAGGGAGTAGCGGGGAGCTGTTTTTT.

CDR3 coding DNA: TGTGCCAGCAGTAGGGGCGGGTTCGGGGAGCTGTTTTTT. Translation gives CASSRGGFGELFF. J is TRBJ2-2 and V is TRBV27; perhaps D is TRBD1 or TRBD2 (5 bases each). Germline V gene sequence: CDR1 MNHEY, CDR2 SMNVEV (reference sequence). V lost 5 bases, J lost 7 bases, and 11 bases lay in between. The length of the CDR3 is 13 residues.

This clonotype was counted ten times or more. The chain uses TRBV11-2 and TRBJ2-7, with TRBD2 identical over 11 bases. Trimming cost V 5 bases and J 2 bases; bases outside gene matches: 8. CDR3 length: 16 residues. Germline-derived CDR1 and CDR2 are SGHAT and FQNNGV. CDR3 in DNA: TGTGCCAGCAGCGACCGGTTTAGCGGGAGGGCCTACGAGCAGTACTTC. Amino acids: CASSDRFSGRAYEQYF.

This clonotype has at least ten counts. The chain couples TRBV6-1 to TRBJ1-5; TRBD1 might be the D (5 bases). V lost 6 bases to trimming and J lost 7 bases, with 13 bases between them. This CDR3 has 13 residues. The germline V gene encodes CDR1 MNHNS and CDR2 SASEGT. The CDR3: CASSVQGTQPQHF. DNA for the CDR3: TGTGCCAGCAGCGTCCAGGGAACACAGCCCCAGCATTTT.

The V gene is TRBV20-1, the J gene TRBJ2-7; 9 nucleotides agree with TRBD1. V shed 0 bases and J 5 bases; nucleotides not matched to a gene: 14. CDR3 length: 17 residues. Germline CDR1 and CDR2: DFQATT and SNEGSKA (reference sequence). The CDR3 here is CSAREGTGTGFLHEQYF. CDR3 sequence (DNA): TGCAGTGCTAGAGAGGGAACCGGGACAGGGTTTCTCCACGAGCAGTACTTC.

This clonotype was recorded at least ten times. J is TRBJ2-5 and V is TRBV6-5; 8 positions agree with TRBD2. The CDR3 sequence is 15 residues long. Germline loops: CDR1 MNHEY, CDR2 SVGAGI. Germline trimming cut 6 bases from V and 0 bases from J; bases unmatched to any gene: 6. The CDR3 loop is CASRSRGVYQETQYF. DNA of the CDR3: TGTGCCAGCAGGTCGCGGGGGGTCTACCAAGAGACCCAGTACTTC.

V usage is TRBV20-1 and J usage is TRBJ2-2; D gene unclear. CDR1 and CDR2 from the germline V gene are DFQATT and SNEGSKA (reference sequence). Trimming pared 4 bases from V and 5 bases from J, leaving 11 bases between. CDR3 length equals 13 residues. CDR3 residues: CSATQTLTGELFF. The CDR3 DNA sequence: TGCAGTGCTACCCAGACTTTGACCGGGGAGCTGTTTTTT.

The gene calls are TRBV30 and TRBJ1-1; D may be TRBD1 (5 bases). Trimming took 6 bases from V and 4 from J, leaving 21 bases between them. Germline V gives CDR1 GTSNPN, CDR2 SVGIG (reference sequence). The CDR3 covers 15 residues. CDR3 DNA sequence: TGTGCCTGCCAAAACCTAAGGGGTCCGGTCACTGAAGCTTTCTTT. This gives the protein CACQNLRGPVTEAFF.

The chain is built from TRBV12-3 or TRBV12-4 and TRBJ2-7; TRBD2 might be the D (6 bases). The length of the CDR3 is 14 residues. Trimming cost V 2 bases and J 6 bases, with 14 bases left between them. CDR3 sequence reads: CASSLHAGSPEQYF. In DNA, the CDR3 is TGTGCCAGCAGTTTACACGCCGGGAGTCCCGAGCAGTACTTC.

This clonotype was recorded many times. V is TRBV2 and J is TRBJ2-7; unclear D gene. V dropped 7 bases and J dropped 3 bases, with 19 bases sitting between them. The V gene's germline CDR1 is SNHLY and CDR2 FYNNEI. This CDR3 contains 15 residues. CDR3 residues: CASIKKKGRHYEQYF. CDR3 in DNA: TGTGCCAGCATCAAAAAAAAGGGCAGGCACTACGAGCAGTACTTC.

A word on this clonotype: At one end the junction does not follow the germline gene, possibly because of a read error. The chain has TRBV9 and TRBJ2-5, with no clear D. This CDR3 comprises 13 residues. CDR1 is SGDLS and CDR2 is YYNGEE in the germline V gene. The CDR3 nucleotides are TGTGCCAGCAGCGTTCAATATCAAGAGGCCCAGTACTTC. It encodes CASSVQYQEAQYF. The complete variable domain, with remaining parts taken from reference TRBV9 and TRBJ2-5, reads DSGVTQTPKHLITATGQRVTLRCSPRSGDLSVYWYQQSLDQGLQFLIQYYNGEERAKGNILERFSAQQFPDLHSELNLSSLELGDSALYFCASSVQYQEAQYFGPGTRLLVL.

The V gene is TRBV18, the J gene TRBJ1-1; D ambiguous. V lost 4 bases and J 1 base, leaving 10 bases between the germline ends. The CDR3 contains 14 residues. Germline V gene lookup returns CDR1 KGHSH and CDR2 LQKENI. The CDR3 is CASSLQNRNTEAFF. The CDR3 DNA sequence: TGTGCCAGCTCACTTCAAAACAGGAACACTGAAGCTTTCTTT.

This clonotype has a handful of counts. The gene calls are TRBV6-2 or TRBV6-3 and TRBJ2-7, with D maybe TRBD2 (6 bases). The CDR3 consists of 14 residues. Trimming stripped 0 bases from V and 1 base from J, with 7 bases between. The V gene's germline CDR1 is MNHEY and CDR2 SVGEGT. The CDR3 reads CASSYSGTSYEQYF. In nucleotides, the CDR3 is TGTGCCAGCAGTTACTCGGGGACTTCCTACGAGCAGTACTTC.

This clonotype was counted many times. The gene calls are TRBV28 and TRBJ2-5; D unclear. This CDR3 is built from 14 residues. The V gene lost 3 bases and the J gene lost 5 bases, with 13 bases spanning the gap. The V gene's germline CDR1 is MDHEN and CDR2 SYDVKM. The CDR3 reads CASSLSFGKETQYF. For the CDR3, the DNA is TGTGCCAGCAGTTTGAGTTTTGGGAAGGAGACCCAGTACTTC.

This clonotype occurred a few times. This chain connects TRBV6-2 or TRBV6-3 to TRBJ2-1; 15 bases map to TRBD2. Unmatched junction bases numbered 11, after V lost 0 bases and J lost 5 bases. Germline lookup yields CDR1 MNHEY and CDR2 SVGEGT. The length of the CDR3 is 20 residues. The DNA of the CDR3 is TGTGCCAGCAGTTACTCAGGACTAGCGGGAGGGATTGGATTCGACAATGAGCAGTTCTTC. As protein: CASSYSGLAGGIGFDNEQFF.